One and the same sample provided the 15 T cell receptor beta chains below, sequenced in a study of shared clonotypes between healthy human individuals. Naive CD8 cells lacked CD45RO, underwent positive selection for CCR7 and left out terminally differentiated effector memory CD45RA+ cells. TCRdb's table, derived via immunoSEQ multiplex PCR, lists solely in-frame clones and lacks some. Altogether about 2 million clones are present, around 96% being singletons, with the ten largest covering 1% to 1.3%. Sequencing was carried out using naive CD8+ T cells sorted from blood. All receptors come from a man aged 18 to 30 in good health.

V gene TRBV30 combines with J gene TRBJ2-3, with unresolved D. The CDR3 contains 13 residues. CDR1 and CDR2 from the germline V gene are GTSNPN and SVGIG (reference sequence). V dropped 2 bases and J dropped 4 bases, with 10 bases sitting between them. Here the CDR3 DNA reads TGTGCCTGGAGTACCTCCTTCCCAGATACGCAGTATTTT. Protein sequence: CAWSTSFPDTQYF.

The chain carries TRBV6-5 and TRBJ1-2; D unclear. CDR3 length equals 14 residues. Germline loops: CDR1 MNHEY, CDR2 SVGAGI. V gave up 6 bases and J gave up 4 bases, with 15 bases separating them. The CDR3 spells CASSLIGGSYGYTF. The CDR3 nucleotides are TGTGCCAGCAGCCTCATAGGCGGTAGCTATGGCTACACCTTC.

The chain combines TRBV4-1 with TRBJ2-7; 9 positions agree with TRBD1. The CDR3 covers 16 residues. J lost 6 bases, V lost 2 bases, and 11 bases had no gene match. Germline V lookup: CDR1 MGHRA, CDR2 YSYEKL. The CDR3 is CASSQTGGAGHGEQYF. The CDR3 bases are TGCGCCAGCAGCCAAACAGGGGGCGCGGGTCACGGCGAGCAGTACTTC.

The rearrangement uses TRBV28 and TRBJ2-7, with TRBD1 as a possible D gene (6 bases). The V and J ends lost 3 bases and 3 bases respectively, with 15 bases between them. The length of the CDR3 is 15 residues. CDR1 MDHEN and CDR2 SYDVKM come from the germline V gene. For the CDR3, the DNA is TGTGCCAGCAGTTTGGACTCGACAGGTAGCTACGAGCAGTACTTC. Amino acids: CASSLDSTGSYEQYF.

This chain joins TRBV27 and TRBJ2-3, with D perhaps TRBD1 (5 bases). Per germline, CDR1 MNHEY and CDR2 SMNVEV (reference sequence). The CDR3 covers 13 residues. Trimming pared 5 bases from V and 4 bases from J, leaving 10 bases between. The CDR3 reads CASSLRQPDTQYF. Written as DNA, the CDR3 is TGTGCCAGCAGTCTACGACAGCCAGATACGCAGTATTTT.

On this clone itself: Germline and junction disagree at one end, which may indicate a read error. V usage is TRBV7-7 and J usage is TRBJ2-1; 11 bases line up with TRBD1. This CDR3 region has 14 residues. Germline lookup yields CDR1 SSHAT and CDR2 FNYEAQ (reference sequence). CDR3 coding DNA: TGTGCTAGCAGCTCGGGACAGGGGGGCAATGAGCAGTTCTTC. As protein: CASSSGQGGNEQFF.

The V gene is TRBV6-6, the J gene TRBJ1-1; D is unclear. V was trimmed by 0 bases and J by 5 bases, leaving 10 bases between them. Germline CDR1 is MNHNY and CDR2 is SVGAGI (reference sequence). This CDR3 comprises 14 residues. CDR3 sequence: CASSYSVWETEAFF. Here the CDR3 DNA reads TGTGCCAGCAGTTACTCAGTCTGGGAAACTGAAGCTTTCTTT.

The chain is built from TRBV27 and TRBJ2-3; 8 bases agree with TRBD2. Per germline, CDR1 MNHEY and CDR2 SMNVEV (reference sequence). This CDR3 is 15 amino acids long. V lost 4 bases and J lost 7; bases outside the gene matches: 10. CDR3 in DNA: TGTGCCAGCAGTTCTCCTGGCGGGGGGAAGAATACGCAGTATTTT. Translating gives CASSSPGGGKNTQYF.

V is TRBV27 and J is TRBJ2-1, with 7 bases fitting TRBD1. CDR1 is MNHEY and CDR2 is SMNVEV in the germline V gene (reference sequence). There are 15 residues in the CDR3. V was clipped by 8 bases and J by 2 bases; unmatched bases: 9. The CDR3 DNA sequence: TGTGCCAGCGAATCCGGGACAGTTCCCTACAATGAGCAGTTCTTC. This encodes CASESGTVPYNEQFF.

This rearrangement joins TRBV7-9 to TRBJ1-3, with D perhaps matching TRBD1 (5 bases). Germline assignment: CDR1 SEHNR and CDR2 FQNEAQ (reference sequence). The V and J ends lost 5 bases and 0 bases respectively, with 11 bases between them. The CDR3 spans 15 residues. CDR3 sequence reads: CASSPDSFSGNTIYF. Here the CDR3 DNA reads TGTGCCAGCAGCCCAGACAGCTTCTCTGGAAACACCATATATTTT. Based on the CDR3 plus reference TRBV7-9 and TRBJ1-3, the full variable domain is DTGVSQNPRHKITKRGQNVTFRCDPISEHNRLYWYRQTLGQGPEFLTYFQNEAQLEKSRLLSDRFSAERPKGSFSTLEIQRTEQGDSAMYLCASSPDSFSGNTIYFGEGSWLTVV.

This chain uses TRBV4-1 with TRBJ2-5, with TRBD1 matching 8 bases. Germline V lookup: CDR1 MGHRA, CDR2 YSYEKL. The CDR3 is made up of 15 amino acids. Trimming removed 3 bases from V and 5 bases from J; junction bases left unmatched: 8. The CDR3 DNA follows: TGCGCCAGCAGCCAGGAGCAGGGGGCGATTGAGACCCAGTACTTC. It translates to CASSQEQGAIETQYF.

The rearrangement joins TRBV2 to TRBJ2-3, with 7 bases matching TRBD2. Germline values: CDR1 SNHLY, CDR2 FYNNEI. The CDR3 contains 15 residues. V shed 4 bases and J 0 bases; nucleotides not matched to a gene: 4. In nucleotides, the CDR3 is TGTGCCAGCAGTGGGCTAGCGGATAGCACAGATACGCAGTATTTT. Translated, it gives CASSGLADSTDTQYF. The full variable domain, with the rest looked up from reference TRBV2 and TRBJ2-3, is EPEVTQTPSHQVTQMGQEVILRCVPISNHLYFYWYRQILGQKVEFLVSFYNNEISEKSEIFDDQFSVERPDGSNFTLKIRSTKLEDSAMYFCASSGLADSTDTQYFGPGTRLTVL.

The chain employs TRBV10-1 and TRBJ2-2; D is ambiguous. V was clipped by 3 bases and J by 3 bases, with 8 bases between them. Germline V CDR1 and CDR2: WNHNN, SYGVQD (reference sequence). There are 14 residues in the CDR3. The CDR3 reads CASSDSGHTGELFF. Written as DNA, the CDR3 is TGCGCCAGCAGTGATTCCGGTCACACCGGGGAGCTGTTTTTT.

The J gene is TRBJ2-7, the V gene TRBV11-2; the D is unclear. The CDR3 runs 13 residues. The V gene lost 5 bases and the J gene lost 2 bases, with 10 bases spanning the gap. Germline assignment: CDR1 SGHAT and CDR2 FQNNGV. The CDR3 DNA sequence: TGTGCCAGCAGCATAAGATTGACCTACGAGCAGTACTTC. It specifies CASSIRLTYEQYF.

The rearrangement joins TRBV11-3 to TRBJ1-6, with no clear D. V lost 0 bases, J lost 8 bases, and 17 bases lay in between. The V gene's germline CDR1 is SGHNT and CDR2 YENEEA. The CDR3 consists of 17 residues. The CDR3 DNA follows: TGTGCCAGCAGCTTAGACGGGCCGGGCCGGGCGGATTCACCCCTCCACTTT. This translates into CASSLDGPGRADSPLHF. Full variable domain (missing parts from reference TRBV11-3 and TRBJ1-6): EAGVVQSPRYKIIEKKQPVAFWCNPISGHNTLYWYLQNLGQGPELLIRYENEEAVDDSQLPKDRFSAERLKGVDSTLKIQPAELGDSAVYLCASSLDGPGRADSPLHFGNGTRLTVT.